Presented here are 29 T cell receptor beta chains from one specimen sequenced in a study of blood T cell repertoires in COVID-19 (dated by TCRdb to 2020 to 2022). Library creation used the immunoSEQ multiplex PCR assay. TCRdb carries this immuneACCESS record with in-frame sequences only. Its versions omit some clonotypes, under half of them owing to an unresolved V gene in the studies checked, with the rest unexplained. The sample has 200,000 to 250,000 clones on record, about 87% of them singletons. Clones ranked in the top ten supply less than 3% of the sample. The sample was peripheral blood. The receptors come from a man aged 30 to 39 with COVID-19, enrolled during active disease.

The V and J genes are TRBV25-1 and TRBJ1-2, with D maybe TRBD1 (5 bases). The CDR3 length is 14 residues. Germline V gives CDR1 MGHDK, CDR2 SYGVNS. V lost 1 base to trimming and J lost 4 bases, with 10 bases between them. As DNA, the CDR3 is TGTGCCAGCAGTGAATGGGGGGATAGCTATGGCTACACCTTC. Protein sequence: CASSEWGDSYGYTF.

This chain uses TRBV29-1 with TRBJ2-2; D is perhaps TRBD2 (6 bases). V lost 7 bases, J lost 1 base, and 13 bases lay in between. CDR1 is SQVTM, CDR2 ANQGSEA, per germline. The CDR3 consists of 14 residues. The DNA of the CDR3 is TGCAGCGCTAGACTAGGATTGAACACCGGGGAGCTGTTTTTT. Translating it yields CSARLGLNTGELFF.

The chain carries TRBV19 and TRBJ2-3; 8 nucleotides match TRBD1. V gave up 5 bases and J gave up 3 bases; unmatched junction bases: 4. CDR1 and CDR2 (germline): LNHDA, SQIVND (reference sequence). This CDR3 region has 14 residues. For the CDR3, the DNA is TGTGCCAGTAGTTCGACAGGGGCGACAGATACGCAGTATTTT. This codes for CASSSTGATDTQYF.

The rearrangement links TRBV25-1 to TRBJ1-5; D may be TRBD1 (5 bases). The CDR3 totals 14 residues. Trimming cost V 3 bases and J 7 bases, with 13 bases left between them. The V gene's germline CDR1 is MGHDK and CDR2 SYGVNS. As DNA, the CDR3 is TGTGCCAGCAGTGATGGGGGGGTTCGGCAGCCCCAGCATTTT. Amino acids: CASSDGGVRQPQHF.

V usage is TRBV7-6 and J usage is TRBJ2-3; 10 bases match TRBD2. CDR1 SGHVS and CDR2 FNYEAQ come from the germline V gene. The CDR3 loop spans 17 amino acids. Trimming at V came to 2 bases and at J to 0 bases, leaving 5 bases not matched to a gene. Here the CDR3 DNA reads TGTGCCAGCAGCTTAAGACTAGCGGGCGCTAGCACAGATACGCAGTATTTT. It specifies CASSLRLAGASTDTQYF.

This clone was seen once. The chain recombines TRBV2 with TRBJ1-1; weak D call: TRBD1 (5 bases). Between the trimmed V and J ends, which lost 6 bases and 4 bases, there was a span of 9 bases. The CDR3 has 12 residues. The germline V gene has CDR1 SNHLY and CDR2 FYNNEI. In DNA form, the CDR3 reads TGTGCCAGCAGAGGGGATATCACTGAAGCTTTCTTT. Translated, it gives CASRGDITEAFF.

This rearrangement joins TRBV5-4 to TRBJ1-1, with D unresolved. Germline V gene lookup returns CDR1 SGHNT and CDR2 YYREEE (reference sequence). This CDR3 comprises 15 residues. The V end lost 4 bases, the J end lost 3 bases, and 16 bases lay between the germline ends. The CDR3 here is CASSTGGLYYTEAFF. For the CDR3, the DNA is TGTGCCAGCAGCACCGGAGGGCTTTACTACACTGAAGCTTTCTTT. Using reference TRBV5-4 and TRBJ1-1 for the parts outside the CDR3, the full variable domain is ETGVTQSPTHLIKTRGQQVTLRCSSQSGHNTVSWYQQALGQGPQFIFQYYREEENGRGNFPPRFSGLQFPNYSSELNVNALELDDSALYLCASSTGGLYYTEAFFGQGTRLTVV.

The J gene is TRBJ1-2, the V gene TRBV5-1; 8 bases map to TRBD1. The CDR3 loop spans 16 amino acids. After removal of 2 bases from V and 6 bases from J, the junction contained 12 bases not matched to a gene. From germline, CDR1 is SGHRS and CDR2 YFSETQ. The CDR3 protein is CASSFLDPPGGHGYTF. For the CDR3, the DNA is TGCGCCAGCAGCTTCCTGGATCCTCCAGGGGGCCATGGCTACACCTTC.

The chain links TRBV21-1 to TRBJ1-5. TRBV21-1 is reported as a pseudogene. The CDR3 sequence is 17 residues long. CDR3 nucleotides: TGTGCCAGCAGCCCGGGGGGGGGACGGAATAGCAATCAGCCCCAGCATTTT. Amino acid sequence: CASSPGGGRNSNQPQHF.

The CDR3 loop reads CASSLQGTNYGYTF. The CDR3 nucleotides are TGTGCCAGCAGCTTACAGGGGACTAACTATGGCTACACCTTC. The chain uses TRBV2 and TRBJ1-2; TRBD1 matches at 7 bases. V lost 6 bases, J lost 0 bases, and 4 bases stayed unmatched. The CDR3 has 14 residues. Looked up from germline, CDR1 is SNHLY and CDR2 is FYNNEI.

The genes are TRBV7-2 and TRBJ2-5; 7 bases are a match to TRBD1. V was pared by 3 bases and J by 1 base, with 2 bases of the junction left unmatched. The germline gives CDR1 SGHTA, CDR2 FQGNSA. This CDR3 is built from 14 residues. The CDR3 is CASSFGTAQETQYF. The CDR3 nucleotides read TGTGCCAGCAGCTTCGGGACAGCCCAAGAGACCCAGTACTTC. Filled out from reference TRBV7-2 and TRBJ2-5, the complete variable domain reads GAGVSQSPSNKVTEKGKDVELRCDPISGHTALYWYRQSLGQGLEFLIYFQGNSAPDKSGLPSDRFSAERTGGSVSTLTIQRTQQEDSAVYLCASSFGTAQETQYFGPGTRLLVL.

The V call is TRBV5-4, the J call TRBJ1-2; 8 bases are a match to TRBD1. Germline V CDR1 and CDR2: SGHNT, YYREEE (reference sequence). The CDR3 sequence is 14 residues long. With V trimmed by 1 base and J by 7 bases, 6 bases remained unmatched. CDR3 protein: CASSLSQGARGYTF. DNA for the CDR3: TGTGCCAGCAGCTTGAGCCAGGGGGCGCGTGGCTACACCTTC. Using reference TRBV5-4 and TRBJ1-2 for the parts outside the CDR3, the full variable domain is ETGVTQSPTHLIKTRGQQVTLRCSSQSGHNTVSWYQQALGQGPQFIFQYYREEENGRGNFPPRFSGLQFPNYSSELNVNALELDDSALYLCASSLSQGARGYTFGSGTRLTVV.

V and J are TRBV7-2 and TRBJ2-1; 9 bases line up with TRBD2. Trimming took 5 bases from V and 9 from J; bases not matched to a gene: 8. Looked up from germline, CDR1 is SGHTA and CDR2 is FQGNSA. CDR3 length: 14 amino acids. As DNA, the CDR3 is TGTGCCAGCAGCCCGGGACTAGCCCGGTCTGAGCAGTTCTTC. The encoded protein is CASSPGLARSEQFF.

The chain joins TRBV6-4 to TRBJ2-3, with TRBD2 matching over 10 bases. Germline V CDR1 and CDR2: MRHNA, SNTAGT. V was clipped by 3 bases and J by 4 bases; unmatched bases: 1. The CDR3 has 14 residues. CDR3 coding DNA: TGTGCCAGCAGTGAGCTAGCGGGAGCAGATACGCAGTATTTT. This sequence encodes CASSELAGADTQYF.

CDR3 loop: CASTPGTAQNYGYTF. DNA of the CDR3: TGTGCCAGCACCCCCGGGACAGCACAAAACTATGGCTACACCTTC. The chain has TRBV6-5 and TRBJ1-2, with 7 bases that match TRBD1. With V trimmed by 7 bases and J by 2 bases, 10 bases remained unmatched. Germline CDR1 is MNHEY and CDR2 is SVGAGI. The CDR3 contains 15 residues.

CDR3 sequence reads: CASSRLTNTEAFF. The CDR3 DNA reads TGTGCCAGCTCTCGACTGACGAACACTGAAGCTTTCTTT. This sequence joins TRBV6-5 and TRBJ1-1, with D hard to call. Germline V gives CDR1 MNHEY, CDR2 SVGAGI. This CDR3 region has 13 residues. Trimming shortened V by 8 bases and J by 1 base, and 11 bases separated the two germline ends.

This clone was picked up one time. This CDR3 reads CASALGQGNTEAFF. The DNA of the CDR3 is TGTGCCAGCGCCCTGGGGCAGGGAAACACTGAAGCTTTCTTT. V usage is TRBV7-3 and J usage is TRBJ1-1, with D possibly matching TRBD1 (5 bases). V gave up 8 bases and J gave up 2 bases, with 15 bases separating them. Germline lookup yields CDR1 SGHTA and CDR2 FQGTGA. This CDR3 has 14 amino acids.

The rearrangement joins TRBV5-5 to TRBJ1-2, with a possible D match to TRBD1 (5 bases). V lost 3 bases to trimming and J lost 5 bases, with 14 bases between them. Germline assignment: CDR1 SGHKS and CDR2 YYEKEE (reference sequence). The CDR3 has 14 amino acids. CDR3 sequence (DNA): TGTGCCAGCAGCTACCCATCCGGGGGATATGGCTACACCTTC. Its translation: CASSYPSGGYGYTF.

This chain links TRBV18 with TRBJ1-3, with a possible D match to TRBD1 (5 bases). The germline V gene encodes CDR1 KGHSH and CDR2 LQKENI. This CDR3 comprises 14 residues. V was clipped by 4 bases and J by 3 bases, with 10 bases between them. This CDR3 reads CASSQDRGGNTIYF. CDR3 sequence (DNA): TGTGCCAGCTCACAAGACAGAGGTGGAAACACCATATATTTT.

The V call is TRBV9, the J call TRBJ1-4; possible D gene TRBD1, 5 bases. Germline values: CDR1 SGDLS, CDR2 YYNGEE. Trimming removed 3 bases from V and 11 bases from J, with 11 bases in between. CDR3 length equals 12 residues. The CDR3 protein is CASSADSYKLFF. The CDR3 bases are TGTGCCAGCAGCGCTGACAGTTATAAACTGTTTTTT.

This rearrangement joins TRBV2 to TRBJ1-2; 8 bases are shared with TRBD1. The CDR3 covers 14 residues. CDR1 SNHLY and CDR2 FYNNEI come from the germline V gene. Germline trimming cut 2 bases from V and 5 bases from J; bases unmatched to any gene: 4. The CDR3 DNA reads TGTGCCAGCAGTGAATCGACAGGGGTATATGGCTACACCTTC. Amino acids: CASSESTGVYGYTF.

The CDR3 is CASSPAKGRDIQYF. Here the CDR3 DNA reads TGTGCCAGCAGCCCCGCCAAGGGGCGAGACATTCAGTACTTC. The chain carries TRBV7-2 and TRBJ2-4; perhaps TRBD1 as D (5 bases). The CDR3 covers 14 residues. CDR1 is SGHTA, CDR2 FQGNSA, per germline. Trimming left V 5 bases short and J 8 bases short, with 16 bases between.

The genes are TRBV4-3 and TRBJ1-2, with D perhaps TRBD1 (5 bases). V lost 0 bases and J lost 1, with 12 bases in between. Germline assignment: CDR1 LGHNA and CDR2 YSLEER. The CDR3 is 16 residues long. CDR3 region: CASSQDQGGSNYGYTF. The DNA of the CDR3 is TGCGCCAGCAGCCAAGATCAGGGAGGGAGTAACTATGGCTACACCTTC.

Only a few counts were recorded for this clone. This CDR3 is CASSFRAGGGSNYGYTF. The CDR3, as DNA: TGTGCCAGCAGTTTTAGGGCAGGGGGCGGTTCTAACTATGGCTACACCTTC. The chain carries TRBV27 and TRBJ1-2; 8 positions agree with TRBD1. Germline CDR1 and CDR2: MNHEY and SMNVEV (reference sequence). The junction had 9 bases not matched to a gene; V was cut back by 3 bases and J by 0 bases. The CDR3 has 17 residues.

CDR3 nucleotides: TGTGCCAGCAGCTTGAGGCAGGGGACAGATACGCAGTATTTT. Encoded protein: CASSLRQGTDTQYF. V is TRBV5-4 and J is TRBJ2-3, with TRBD1 as a possible D gene (6 bases). V gave up 1 base and J gave up 3 bases, with 9 bases separating them. The CDR3 has 14 amino acids. Germline V gene data show CDR1 as SGHNT and CDR2 as YYREEE (reference sequence).

This clone was detected only a few times. This sequence joins TRBV6-2 or TRBV6-3 and TRBJ1-6; 7 nucleotides line up with TRBD1. CDR1 MNHEY and CDR2 SVGEGT come from the germline V gene. V lost 7 bases and J lost 9; bases outside the gene matches: 15. CDR3 size: 16 residues. For the CDR3, the DNA is TGTGCCAGCACCCCGCTCGGGACAGCGAGTGTTTCACCCCTCCACTTT. Protein: CASTPLGTASVSPLHF.

This chain joins TRBV27 and TRBJ2-2; 13 positions agree with TRBD2. CDR1 and CDR2 (germline): MNHEY, SMNVEV (reference sequence). This CDR3 contains 19 residues. Trimming at V came to 5 bases and at J to 4 bases, leaving 13 bases not matched to a gene. CDR3 amino acids: CASSPPQLAGGPGTGELFF. CDR3 sequence (DNA): TGTGCCAGCAGTCCCCCCCAACTAGCGGGGGGGCCCGGCACCGGGGAGCTGTTTTTT.

This clone has a single count. The gene calls are TRBV11-3 and TRBJ2-1; 7 positions match TRBD2. Germline assignment: CDR1 SGHNT and CDR2 YENEEA. This CDR3 comprises 12 residues. The V and J ends lost 5 bases and 9 bases, in that order; junction bases with no gene match: 4. CDR3 region: CASSLPGGEQFF. The CDR3 bases are TGTGCCAGCAGCCTTCCGGGGGGTGAGCAGTTCTTC.

This sequence joins TRBV29-1 and TRBJ1-2; TRBD1 matches at 8 bases. The J segment lost 8 bases and the V segment lost 4 bases, leaving 9 bases of the junction unmatched. CDR3 length: 13 amino acids. Germline-derived CDR1 and CDR2 are SQVTM and ANQGSEA. CDR3 amino acids: CSVVGQVVTGYTF. The DNA for the CDR3 is TGCAGCGTTGTGGGACAGGTGGTAACGGGCTACACCTTC.